Included here is one TCR beta chain sequence, with context. What it binds is unknown. Primed by a sample-barcoded 5' primer and a J-beta primer mix, a second PCR proceeded for about 6 to 12 cycles. TCRdb re-derived calls from the 5' RACE reads in MiXCR, one entry per CDR3 protein. The sample consists of under 1,100,000 distinct CDR3 sequences, about 25% of them appearing once. This specimen comes from a study of blood T cells in healthy people across ages. Overall study findings and caveats: Diversity estimates drawn from one million T cells were deemed underestimates.

Germline-derived CDR1 and CDR2 are SQVTM and ANQGSEA. The germline V and J ends were trimmed by 3 bases and 7 bases, with 10 bases remaining between them. The CDR3 has 11 residues. Separately, the same data were catalogued under a study of T cells of mothers and their children. That source notes: For each mother, over 10 million TCR beta CDR3 reads were obtained, and for each child, around 3.1 million. The authors detected no persistent microchimeric T cell clones.

The sequenced sample was blood. The chain is built from TRBV29-1 and TRBJ2-7; D is ambiguous. This receptor was identified in a girl aged 2-10 years in good health. The CDR3 here is CSVDVFGEQYF. The CDR3 DNA is TGCAGCGTTGACGTATTTGGGGAGCAGTACTTC.